What follows describes a single TCR beta chain. The sample comes from a study of blood T cell repertoires in COVID-19. At the level of the study: Samples taken during acute and convalescent COVID-19 were collected in the United States, Italy and Spain. PBMCs, B-cell-depleted T cells, or T cells were the source of the cDNA or gDNA that made up the material.

The CDR3 is 18 residues long. Germline CDR1 SNHLY, CDR2 FYNNEI. Unmatched junction bases numbered 16, after V lost 8 bases and J lost 4 bases. Sequencing used immunoSEQ multiplex PCR; TCRdb keeps in-frame clones, though not all of them. The sample lists 150,000 or so clones, 85% to 95% occurring once. The receptor comes from a woman in her 50s with acute or convalescent COVID-19. Sequenced material: peripheral blood. The chain carries TRBV2 and TRBJ2-6; 8 bases match TRBD1. In DNA, the CDR3 is TGTGCCAGCCAGACAGGGACAGGACTTAGGGGAGGGGCCAACGTCCTGACTTTC. This codes for CASQTGTGLRGGANVLTF. Full variable domain (outside the CDR3, taken from reference TRBV2 and TRBJ2-6): EPEVTQTPSHQVTQMGQEVILRCVPISNHLYFYWYRQILGQKVEFLVSFYNNEISEKSEIFDDQFSVERPDGSNFTLKIRSTKLEDSAMYFCASQTGTGLRGGANVLTFGAGSRLTVL.